A selection of T cell receptor beta chains follows, all from one sample in a study of blood T cell repertoires in COVID-19. TCRdb's copy holds only in-frame clones and misses some; the assay was immunoSEQ multiplex PCR. The data hold under 85,000 clones, with more than 70% observed a single time. Input material: peripheral blood. The receptors shown here come from a man older than 75 with active or convalescent COVID-19. CDR3s include the opening cysteine and the closing phenylalanine or tryptophan. The D gene is left open where the match is weak. Expanded clones are given a class, and other clones once, few, many or no size at all.

. | . | TRBJ2-3 | TRBV14 | CASSQGELLGQYF | TGTGCCAGCAGCCAAGGGGAGTTGCTTGGGCAGTATTTT
. | . | TRBJ2-7 | TRBV7-9 | CASSLTRYEQYF | TGTGCCAGCAGCCTCACGCGCTACGAGCAGTACTTC
. | TRBD1 | TRBJ1-6 | TRBV18 | CASSSGQPNSPLHF | TGTGCCAGCTCATCGGGACAGCCTAATTCACCCCTCCACTTT
few | TRBD1 | TRBJ1-2 | TRBV2 | CASRGDRVFSYGYTF | TGTGCCAGCAGGGGGGACAGGGTGTTTTCTTATGGCTACACCTTC
. | TRBD1 | TRBJ1-2 | TRBV19 | CASRTVGGTGDGYTF | TGTGCCAGTAGAACAGTAGGCGGGACAGGGGATGGCTACACCTTC
. | TRBD1 | TRBJ2-7 | TRBV6-5 | CASSLGQFYEQYF | TGTGCCAGCAGTTTGGGACAGTTCTACGAGCAGTACTTC
. | . | TRBJ1-1 | TRBV27 | CASSSLGVMNTEAFF | TGTGCCAGCAGCTCACTGGGCGTTATGAACACTGAAGCTTTCTTT
. | TRBD2 | TRBJ2-3 | TRBV25-1 | CASSDYGTSGRTDTQYF | TGTGCCAGCAGTGACTATGGGACTAGCGGGCGCACAGATACGCAGTATTTT
. | . | TRBJ1-6 | TRBV2 | CASSPGERSPLHF | TGTGCCAGCAGTCCCGGGGAGAGGTCACCCCTCCACTTT
. | TRBD1 | TRBJ2-2 | TRBV18 | CASSLVLGTANTGELFF | TGTGCCAGCTCACTGGTTCTCGGGACAGCGAACACCGGGGAGCTGTTTTTT
. | . | TRBJ2-7 | TRBV28 | CASSPPRVGEQYF | TGTGCCAGCAGTCCCCCCAGGGTGGGCGAGCAGTACTTC
. | . | TRBJ2-1 | TRBV18 | CASSPGLYNEQFF | TGTGCCAGCTCACCAGGCCTTTACAATGAGCAGTTCTTC
once | . | TRBJ1-3 | TRBV19 | CASSIGRVRSHRSGNTIYF | TGTGCCAGTAGTATAGGGAGGGTCCGATCCCACCGCTCTGGAAACACCATATATTTT
. | TRBD1 | TRBJ1-3 | TRBV9 | CASSVDQGAGNTIYF | TGTGCCAGCAGCGTAGATCAGGGGGCTGGAAACACCATATATTTT
. | TRBD2 | TRBJ2-7 | TRBV27 | CASSLSGRLHEQYF | TGTGCCAGCAGTCTTAGCGGGAGGCTTCACGAGCAGTACTTC
. | TRBD1 | TRBJ2-3 | TRBV6-1 | CASSEGQVDADTQYF | TGTGCCAGCAGTGAGGGACAGGTGGACGCAGATACGCAGTATTTT
. | TRBD2 | TRBJ2-3 | TRBV9 | CASSPRGGGSTDTQYF | TGTGCCAGCAGCCCCCGTGGCGGGGGAAGCACAGATACGCAGTATTTT
once | . | TRBJ2-3 | TRBV11-1 | CASSLMATIDTQYF | TGTGCCAGCAGCTTAATGGCTACTATAGATACGCAGTATTTT
. | TRBD2 | TRBJ2-3 | TRBV10-2 | CASRGAGWLDTQYF | TGCGCCAGCAGGGGAGCGGGATGGTTAGATACGCAGTATTTT
. | TRBD2 | TRBJ2-1 | TRBV7-2 | CASSLGALAGNEQFF | TGTGCCAGCAGCTTAGGAGCTCTAGCGGGAAATGAGCAGTTCTTC
. | . | TRBJ1-2 | TRBV2 | CASRAEDYGYTF | TGTGCCAGCAGGGCAGAAGACTATGGCTACACCTTC
. | . | TRBJ2-7 | TRBV7-2 | CASSMTGAYEQYF | TGTGCCAGCAGCATGACCGGGGCCTACGAGCAGTACTTC
. | . | TRBJ2-2 | TRBV4-2 | CASSQGTGGHGELFF | TGTGCCAGCAGCCAAGGAACCGGGGGGCACGGGGAGCTGTTTTTT
. | . | TRBJ1-4 | TRBV19 | CASSIVQDYSNEKLFF | TGTGCCAGTAGTATCGTACAGGACTACTCTAATGAAAAACTGTTTTTT
once | TRBD2 | TRBJ2-5 | TRBV11-2 | CASSVAPPGGEETQYF | TGTGCCAGCAGCGTAGCCCCTCCGGGGGGGGAAGAGACCCAGTACTTC
once | TRBD1 | TRBJ2-5 | TRBV18 | CASSLGTGPQETQYF | TGTGCCAGCTCACTTGGGACAGGGCCCCAAGAGACCCAGTACTTC
once | TRBD1 | TRBJ2-7 | TRBV5-1 | CASSPRQGAYEQYF | TGCGCCAGCAGCCCGCGGCAGGGGGCCTACGAGCAGTACTTC
. | . | TRBJ1-4 | TRBV7-2 | CASTHPGANEKLFF | TGTGCCAGCACCCACCCGGGGGCTAATGAAAAACTGTTTTTT
. | . | TRBJ1-5 | TRBV7-2 | CASSKQNQPQHF | TGTGCCAGCAGCAAACAGAATCAGCCCCAGCATTTT
few | TRBD2 | TRBJ2-7 | TRBV7-2 | CASSLENSGIYEQYF | TGTGCCAGCAGCTTGGAGAATAGCGGGATATACGAGCAGTACTTC
. | . | TRBJ2-7 | TRBV10-1 | CALKKRSYEQYF | TGCGCCCTAAAAAAGCGCAGCTACGAGCAGTACTTC
. | TRBD2 | TRBJ2-2 | TRBV5-1 | CASTIRGVNTGELFF | TGCGCCAGCACGATTCGGGGGGTGAACACCGGGGAGCTGTTTTTT
. | . | TRBJ1-1 | TRBV18 | CASSPQGILTEAFF | TGTGCCAGCTCACCGCAGGGGATCTTGACTGAAGCTTTCTTT
. | TRBD1 | TRBJ2-5 | TRBV5-1 | CASSHTGETETQYF | TGCGCCAGCAGCCATACAGGGGAGACAGAGACCCAGTACTTC
. | . | TRBJ2-7 | TRBV5-1 | CASSQGSQVEQYF | TGCGCCAGCAGCCAAGGAAGCCAGGTCGAGCAGTACTTC
. | . | TRBJ1-1 | TRBV30 | CAWSVGGGTEAFF | TGTGCCTGGAGTGTTGGCGGGGGTACTGAAGCTTTCTTT
. | . | TRBJ1-2 | TRBV15 | CATSRDGTSYGYTF | TGTGCCACCAGCAGAGATGGCACCTCCTATGGCTACACCTTC
. | TRBD1 | TRBJ1-1 | TRBV7-9 | CASSQGGNTEAFF | TGTGCCAGCAGCCAGGGGGGGAACACTGAAGCTTTCTTT
. | TRBD2 | TRBJ2-5 | TRBV3-1/TRBV3-2 | CASSDGTSGGETQYF | TGTGCCAGCAGCGACGGGACTAGCGGGGGGGAGACCCAGTACTTC
. | . | TRBJ1-1 | TRBV7-3 | CASSESAVTVAEAFF | TGTGCCAGCAGCGAATCGGCGGTAACGGTCGCTGAAGCTTTCTTT
. | . | TRBJ2-7 | TRBV7-7 | CASSQEGANTEQYF | TGTGCTAGCAGCCAGGAGGGGGCTAATACGGAGCAGTACTTC
. | TRBD1 | TRBJ1-2 | TRBV6-1 | CASSENQGGAGYTF | TGTGCCAGCAGTGAAAATCAGGGGGGCGCGGGCTACACCTTC
. | TRBD1 | TRBJ1-2 | TRBV6-2/TRBV6-3 | CASSNTHEGATNYGYTF | TGTGCCAGCAGTAACACACACGAGGGGGCAACTAACTATGGCTACACCTTC
. | TRBD1 | TRBJ2-7 | TRBV5-1 | CASRGQGDEQYF | TGCGCCAGCAGAGGACAGGGTGACGAGCAGTACTTC
. | . | TRBJ2-7 | TRBV7-2 | CASSFASLTYEQYF | TGTGCCAGCAGCTTTGCGAGTCTCACCTACGAGCAGTACTTC
. | TRBD1 | TRBJ2-1 | TRBV6-6 | CASRRFTGAAEQFF | TGTGCCAGCAGACGGTTTACAGGGGCGGCTGAGCAGTTCTTC
. | . | TRBJ2-3 | TRBV19 | CASSIATSTDTQYF | TGTGCCAGTAGTATAGCGACTAGCACAGATACGCAGTATTTT
few | . | TRBJ2-7 | TRBV7-9 | CASSYSTGTSSYEQYF | TGTGCCAGCAGCTACAGTACCGGGACATCCTCCTACGAGCAGTACTTC
. | . | TRBJ1-1 | TRBV11-2 | CASSLRVQGTTTEAFF | TGTGCCAGCAGCTTACGGGTTCAGGGTACCACTACTGAAGCTTTCTTT
. | TRBD1 | TRBJ1-2 | TRBV7-2 | CASSLALQGGNYGYTF | TGTGCCAGCAGCTTAGCTCTGCAGGGGGGTAACTATGGCTACACCTTC
once | TRBD1 | TRBJ1-1 | TRBV6-5 | CASRGQGRTEAFF | TGTGCCAGCAGGGGACAGGGAAGGACTGAAGCTTTCTTT
. | . | TRBJ1-6 | TRBV28 | CASSLPGQYSGNSPLHF | TGTGCCAGCAGTCTTCCCGGACAGTACTCCGGGAATTCACCCCTCCACTTT
. | TRBD2 | TRBJ2-3 | TRBV4-2 | CASSQGGSGGTDTQYF | TGTGCCAGCAGCCAAGGTGGTAGCGGGGGAACAGATACGCAGTATTTT